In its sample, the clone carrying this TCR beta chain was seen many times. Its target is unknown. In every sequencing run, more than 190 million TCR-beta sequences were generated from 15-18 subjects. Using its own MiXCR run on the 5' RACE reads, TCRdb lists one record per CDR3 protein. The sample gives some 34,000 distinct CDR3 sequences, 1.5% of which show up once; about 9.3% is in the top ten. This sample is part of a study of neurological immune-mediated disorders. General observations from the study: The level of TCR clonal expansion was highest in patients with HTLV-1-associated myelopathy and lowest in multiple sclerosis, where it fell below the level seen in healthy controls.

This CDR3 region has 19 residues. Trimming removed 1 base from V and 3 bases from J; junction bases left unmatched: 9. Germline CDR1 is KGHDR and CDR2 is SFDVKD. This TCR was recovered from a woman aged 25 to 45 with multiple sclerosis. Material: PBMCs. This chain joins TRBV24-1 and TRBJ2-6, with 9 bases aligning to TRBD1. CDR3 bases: TGTGCCACCAGTGATTTCCGGGACAGGGCTCTACTTGGGGCCAACGTCCTGACTTTC. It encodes CATSDFRDRALLGANVLTF.